Given below is one TCR beta chain in context. The data were taken from a study of cytomegalovirus exposure and HLA in healthy donors. Germline CDR1 reads SGHTA; CDR2 reads FQGNSA. The CDR3 totals 16 residues. V shed 1 base and J 0 bases; nucleotides not matched to a gene: 2. Primers included in the PCR were 60 Vbeta and 13 Jbeta primers. The repertoire was sequenced with immunoSEQ multiplex PCR; TCRdb's copy has only in-frame clones and lacks some. This sample has 60,000 to 70,000 clones; approximately 71% occur once, and the top ten carry roughly 25%. The chain has TRBV7-2 and TRBJ2-1; 8 bases agree with TRBD2. The receptor's source is a man in his fifties in good health and CMV-seropositive. Sequencing input: PBMCs. CDR3 bases: TGTGCCAGCAGCTTAGTCAGCGGGAGCTCCTACAATGAGCAGTTCTTC. Encoded protein: CASSLVSGSSYNEQFF.